The clone carrying this T cell receptor (beta chain) was seen repeatedly, ten times or more. TCRdb re-called the 5' RACE reads through MiXCR, storing one row per CDR3 protein. The data show about 58,000 distinct CDR3 sequences, with approximately 5.7% seen just once and around a third held by the top ten. This CDR3 is 16 amino acids long. CDR1 and CDR2 (germline): SGHTA, FQGTGA. The J segment lost 2 bases and the V segment lost 3 bases, leaving 7 bases of the junction unmatched. This record comes from a study of T cells after yellow fever vaccination. The TCR originated in a man in his late teens or twenties who received the YFV17D yellow fever vaccine. Sequences were derived from PBMCs, either bulk or a sorted T-cell subset (CD4+, CD8+, memory, or dextramer-sorted; not recorded which), sampled on the day of the yellow fever booster vaccination. The chain combines TRBV7-3 with TRBJ2-4; TRBD1 matches 7 bases. This CDR3 reads CASSLTGPRSKNIQYF. CDR3 DNA: TGTGCCAGCAGCTTGACAGGGCCGAGGTCCAAAAACATTCAGTACTTC.